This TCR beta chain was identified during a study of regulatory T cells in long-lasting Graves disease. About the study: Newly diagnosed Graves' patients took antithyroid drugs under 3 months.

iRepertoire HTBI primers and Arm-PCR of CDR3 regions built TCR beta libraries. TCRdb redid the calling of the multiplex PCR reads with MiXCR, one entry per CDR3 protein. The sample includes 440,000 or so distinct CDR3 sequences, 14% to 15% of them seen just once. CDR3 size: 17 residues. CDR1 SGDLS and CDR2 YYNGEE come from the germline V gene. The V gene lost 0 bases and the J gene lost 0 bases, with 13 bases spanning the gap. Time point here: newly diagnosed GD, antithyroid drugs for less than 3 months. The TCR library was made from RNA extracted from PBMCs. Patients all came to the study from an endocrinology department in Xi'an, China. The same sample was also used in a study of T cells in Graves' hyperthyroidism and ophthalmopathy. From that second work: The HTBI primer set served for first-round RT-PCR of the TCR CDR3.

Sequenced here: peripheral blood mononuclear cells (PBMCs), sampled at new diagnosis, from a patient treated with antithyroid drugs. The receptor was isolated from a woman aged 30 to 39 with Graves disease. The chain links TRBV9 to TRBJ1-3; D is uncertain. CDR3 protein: CASSVGEGLRSGNTIYF. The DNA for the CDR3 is TGTGCCAGCAGCGTAGGTGAAGGGCTGCGCTCTGGAAACACCATATATTTT.